The 26 T cell receptor beta chains given below trace back to one sample, sequenced in a study of blood T cell repertoires in COVID-19. Profiling relied on immunoSEQ multiplex PCR, and the TCRdb table lists in-frame clones only, not all of them. The table records 170,000 or so clones, about 86% of them present only once. Material for sequencing was peripheral blood. The receptors shown here come from a middle-aged man with active or convalescent COVID-19.

The chain carries TRBV5-1 and TRBJ1-1; D is undetermined. Trimming took 0 bases from V and 1 from J, leaving 13 bases between them. CDR1 and CDR2 from the germline V gene are SGHRS and YFSETQ. CDR3 length: 16 amino acids. CDR3: CASSLVPGRANTEAFF. Written as DNA, the CDR3 is TGCGCCAGCAGCTTGGTTCCCGGGCGGGCGAACACTGAAGCTTTCTTT.

As to this clone: The junction and the germline gene differ at one end; a read error may be behind it. The chain links TRBV12-3 or TRBV12-4 to TRBJ1-1; tentatively, D is TRBD1 (5 bases). The CDR3 runs to 12 residues. CDR3 nucleotide sequence: TGTGCCTGCAGGGAGGGGAACACTGAAGCTTTCTTT. Translating gives CACREGNTEAFF.

This clone was recorded once. This sequence joins TRBV6-2 or TRBV6-3 and TRBJ2-1; D is ambiguous. There are 11 residues in the CDR3. Trimming took off 6 bases at V and 8 bases at J, with 8 bases between the two ends. Germline loops: CDR1 MNHEY, CDR2 SVGEGT. DNA for the CDR3: TGTGCCAGCAGCCACTTGGATGAGCAGTTCTTC. Translated: CASSHLDEQFF.

There are a few counts of this clone. The genes are TRBV24-1 and TRBJ2-1, with 8 bases identical to TRBD2. Germline CDR1 reads KGHDR; CDR2 reads SFDVKD. V shed 2 bases, J shed 3 bases, and the junction held 2 bases outside the gene matches. This CDR3 comprises 15 residues. The CDR3 DNA sequence: TGTGCCACCAGTGATTCTAGCGGGTTCTACAATGAGCAGTTCTTC. Translated, it gives CATSDSSGFYNEQFF.

The rearrangement uses TRBV7-9 and TRBJ1-4; D remains unclear. Per the germline V gene, CDR1 is SEHNR and CDR2 is FQNEAQ (reference sequence). Trimming pared 10 bases from V and 4 bases from J, leaving 10 bases between. This CDR3 comprises 12 residues. Here the CDR3 reads CAISGINEKLFF. The CDR3 region has the DNA TGTGCCATATCGGGAATTAATGAAAAACTGTTTTTT.

This clone appeared a single time. The chain couples TRBV25-1 to TRBJ2-3, with TRBD1 identical over 8 bases. CDR1 is MGHDK, CDR2 SYGVNS, per germline. V was clipped by 3 bases and J by 3 bases; unmatched bases: 8. This CDR3 spans 16 amino acids. The CDR3 here is CASSDSGQGVTDTQYF. In DNA form, the CDR3 reads TGTGCCAGCAGTGATTCCGGACAGGGAGTTACAGATACGCAGTATTTT. Full variable domain (remainder filled in from reference TRBV25-1 and TRBJ2-3): EADIYQTPRYLVIGTGKKITLECSQTMGHDKMYWYQQDPGMELHLIHYSYGVNSTEKGDLSSESTVSRIRTEHFPLTLESARPSHTSQYLCASSDSGQGVTDTQYFGPGTRLTVL.

This sequence joins TRBV5-1 and TRBJ2-5, with TRBD1 as a possible D gene (5 bases). The CDR3 is made up of 13 amino acids. V shed 1 base and J shed 5 bases, with 9 bases lying between them. Germline-derived CDR1 and CDR2 are SGHRS and YFSETQ. CDR3: CASSLTGSETQYF. DNA for the CDR3: TGCGCCAGCAGCTTGACAGGAAGTGAGACCCAGTACTTC.

This chain connects TRBV19 to TRBJ2-3; the match to TRBD1 covers 7 bases. The CDR3 has 14 residues. Germline CDR1 reads LNHDA; CDR2 reads SQIVND (reference sequence). The trim removed 5 bases at V and 2 bases at J, leaving 4 bases unmatched. The CDR3 here is CASSPDRATDTQYF. The CDR3 DNA is TGTGCCAGTAGTCCCGACAGGGCCACAGATACGCAGTATTTT.

The chain couples TRBV12-3 or TRBV12-4 to TRBJ1-1; D is perhaps TRBD1 (5 bases). This CDR3 has 13 residues. V was trimmed by 7 bases and J by 1 base, leaving 10 bases between them. The CDR3 DNA reads TGTGCCAGCACCTTTCAGGGGAACACTGAAGCTTTCTTT. Amino acid sequence: CASTFQGNTEAFF.

This chain joins TRBV11-2 and TRBJ2-1, with D tentatively TRBD1 (6 bases). This CDR3 region has 13 residues. Trimming pared 8 bases from V and 9 bases from J, leaving 17 bases between. Germline V CDR1 and CDR2: SGHAT, FQNNGV. This CDR3 is CASGSGVGGEQFF. The CDR3 nucleotides are TGTGCCAGCGGATCAGGGGTCGGAGGTGAGCAGTTCTTC.

The J gene is TRBJ2-7, the V gene TRBV21-1; the listed D gene, TRBD2, was not tested against the DNA. TRBV21-1 constitutes a pseudogene. This CDR3 region has 16 residues. The CDR3 DNA follows: TGTGCCAGCAGCAAAAAGGAGGGCAGAACTCCCTACGAGCAGTACTTC. It encodes CASSKKEGRTPYEQYF.

As DNA, the CDR3 is TGCAGCGTTGAGCTTTCCCTTCTGGACAGGGGGGTATCCCAAGAGACCCAGTACTTC. Encoded protein: CSVELSLLDRGVSQETQYF. The chain employs TRBV29-1 and TRBJ2-5; 10 bases are shared with TRBD1. The CDR3 loop spans 19 amino acids. From germline, CDR1 is SQVTM and CDR2 ANQGSEA. J lost 1 base, V lost 3 bases, and 17 bases had no gene match. Looking up the rest from reference TRBV29-1 and TRBJ2-5 gives the full variable domain: SAVISQKPSRDICQRGTSLTIQCQVDSQVTMMFWYRQQPGQSLTLIATANQGSEATYESGFVIDKFPISRPNLTFSTLTVSNMSPEDSSIYLCSVELSLLDRGVSQETQYFGPGTRLLVL.

V gene TRBV4-2 combines with J gene TRBJ2-2, with D possibly being TRBD1 (6 bases). The V gene lost 4 bases and the J gene lost 8 bases, with 14 bases spanning the gap. The germline V gene has CDR1 LGHNA and CDR2 YNFKEQ. CDR3 length: 14 amino acids. CDR3 in DNA: TGTGCCAGCAGCCCCATCCGGGACAATGGGGAGCTGTTTTTT. It yields the protein CASSPIRDNGELFF.

This chain links TRBV15 with TRBJ1-2, with TRBD1 as a possible D gene (5 bases). The germline V gene has CDR1 LNHNV and CDR2 YYDKDF (reference sequence). CDR3 length: 12 residues. Between the trimmed V and J ends, which lost 3 bases and 5 bases, there was a span of 7 bases. The CDR3 sequence: CATSRGGYGYTF. The DNA for the CDR3 is TGTGCCACCAGCAGGGGGGGATATGGCTACACCTTC.

The chain links TRBV5-6 to TRBJ2-7; D may be TRBD2 (5 bases). The V end lost 2 bases, the J end lost 5 bases, and 14 bases lay between the germline ends. CDR1 SGHDT and CDR2 YYEEEE come from the germline V gene. The CDR3 covers 14 residues. The CDR3 DNA sequence: TGTGCCAGCAGCTTTAGTGGACTGCCCGACGAGCAGTACTTC. This sequence encodes CASSFSGLPDEQYF.

The genes are TRBV30 and TRBJ1-1; 8 bases agree with TRBD1. The CDR3 is made up of 13 amino acids. Per germline, CDR1 GTSNPN and CDR2 SVGIG (reference sequence). Losses at the gene ends were 1 base for V and 11 bases for J; bases not matched to a gene: 9. The DNA of the CDR3 is TGTGCCTGGAGTGCTGGGACAGGCCCCTGGGCTTTCTTT. Residues: CAWSAGTGPWAFF.

V is TRBV6-1 and J is TRBJ2-5; 8 positions agree with TRBD2. Germline V lookup: CDR1 MNHNS, CDR2 SASEGT. J lost 3 bases, V lost 6 bases, and 0 bases had no gene match. CDR3 length equals 12 residues. CDR3 region: CASRTSEETQYF. CDR3 nucleotides: TGTGCCAGCAGGACTAGCGAAGAGACCCAGTACTTC.

The genes are TRBV2 and TRBJ2-3; 8 bases fit TRBD2. The J segment lost 4 bases and the V segment lost 6 bases, leaving 6 bases of the junction unmatched. The CDR3 spans 14 residues. The V gene's germline CDR1 is SNHLY and CDR2 FYNNEI. CDR3 region: CASSGAGASDTQYF. The CDR3 DNA is TGTGCCAGCAGCGGAGCGGGGGCGTCAGATACGCAGTATTTT.

This sequence joins TRBV5-4 and TRBJ2-5, with TRBD1 matching 9 bases. The trim removed 3 bases at V and 5 bases at J, leaving 5 bases unmatched. Per germline, CDR1 SGHNT and CDR2 YYREEE (reference sequence). The CDR3 extends over 14 amino acids. CDR3 in amino acids: CASSWGQGWETQYF. The CDR3 DNA reads TGTGCCAGCAGCTGGGGACAGGGTTGGGAGACCCAGTACTTC.

This clone was seen a single time. The chain couples TRBV13 to TRBJ2-5; 8 positions match TRBD1. CDR1 is PRHDT and CDR2 is FYEKMQ in the germline V gene (reference sequence). CDR3 size: 15 residues. With 5 bases clipped from V and 6 bases from J, the junction kept 11 bases outside the gene matches. The CDR3 protein is CASSPSGTGEKTQYF. The DNA for the CDR3 is TGTGCCAGCAGCCCCTCGGGGACAGGCGAAAAGACCCAGTACTTC.

This chain uses TRBV5-1 with TRBJ2-1, with TRBD1 identical over 7 bases. After removal of 2 bases from V and 3 bases from J, the junction contained 5 bases not matched to a gene. Germline CDR1 SGHRS, CDR2 YFSETQ. This CDR3 contains 15 residues. The CDR3 DNA is TGCGCCAGCAGCTTCGCCGGGACAGTCTACAATGAGCAGTTCTTC. Its translation is CASSFAGTVYNEQFF.

The chain has TRBV19 and TRBJ1-5; D unresolved. V lost 7 bases and J 5 bases, leaving 21 bases between the germline ends. There are 16 residues in the CDR3. CDR1 is LNHDA and CDR2 is SQIVND in the germline V gene (reference sequence). In nucleotides, the CDR3 is TGTGCCAGTAAAACCACGGGTGCGGGCCCCCATCAGCCCCAGCATTTT. Its translation is CASKTTGAGPHQPQHF.

This clone was counted once. The chain combines TRBV12-3 or TRBV12-4 with TRBJ2-7, with 7 positions matching TRBD1. The CDR3 sequence is 13 residues long. V gave up 5 bases and J gave up 4 bases; unmatched junction bases: 5. The CDR3 here is CASSGTAIYEQYF. CDR3 nucleotide sequence: TGTGCCAGCAGTGGGACAGCTATTTACGAGCAGTACTTC.

This chain connects TRBV2 to TRBJ1-2, with a tentative D call TRBD1 (6 bases). This CDR3 is built from 15 residues. CDR1 is SNHLY, CDR2 FYNNEI, per germline. V shed 6 bases and J shed 4 bases, with 18 bases lying between them. The CDR3 protein is CASSVRSGEGYGYTF. The CDR3 DNA follows: TGTGCCAGCAGCGTCAGATCAGGGGAGGGCTATGGCTACACCTTC.

This sequence joins TRBV9 and TRBJ2-7, with a possible D match to TRBD1 (6 bases). CDR1 and CDR2 from the germline V gene are SGDLS and YYNGEE. The CDR3 loop spans 14 amino acids. The V end lost 3 bases, the J end lost 6 bases, and 16 bases lay between the germline ends. CDR3 DNA sequence: TGTGCCAGCAGCGGGGGAACAGGGTCGACCGAGCAGTACTTC. Translation: CASSGGTGSTEQYF. Drawing the rest from reference TRBV9 and TRBJ2-7, the complete variable domain is DSGVTQTPKHLITATGQRVTLRCSPRSGDLSVYWYQQSLDQGLQFLIQYYNGEERAKGNILERFSAQQFPDLHSELNLSSLELGDSALYFCASSGGTGSTEQYFGPGTRLTVT.

The chain is built from TRBV3-1 (or the pseudogene TRBV3-2) and TRBJ2-7; 9 bases agree with TRBD1. V lost 3 bases and J lost 5; bases outside the gene matches: 8. CDR1 LGHDT and CDR2 YNNKEL come from the germline V gene (reference sequence). The CDR3 has 15 residues. The CDR3 DNA reads as TGTGCCAGCAGCCACGGCGGGACAGGGTTAAACGAGCAGTACTTC. Its translation: CASSHGGTGLNEQYF.